This TCR beta chain was obtained from a study of beta chain features in type 1 diabetes. Whole-study findings and limits: VDJ junctions sequenced from type 1 diabetes patients showed fewer insertions and more deletions. It was among patients, rather than healthy donors, that naive, central memory and Treg TCRB repertoires appeared more similar. The question of HLA type influencing TCRB rearrangement was one that remained unresolved here.

Trimming shortened V by 5 bases and J by 7 bases, and 6 bases separated the two germline ends. The CDR3 spans 11 residues. The germline gives CDR1 SNHLY, CDR2 FYNNEI. Central memory, naive, regulatory and stem cell-like memory CD4+ cells were sorted by CD45RO/CCR7/CD25/CD127/CD95/CD27. The table lists this clone with a few counts. Its antigen is not known. The sequenced template was cDNA made from the entire isolated RNA. Libraries were prepared by immunoSEQ multiplex PCR; TCRdb keeps only in-frame clonotypes and omits some of them. The table lists about 620,000 clones, about a sixth of them singletons.

The sequenced sample was naive CD4+ T cells from blood. The chain employs TRBV2 and TRBJ2-1; D gene uncertain. The TCR originated in a man between 18 and 29 years old in good health. As DNA, the CDR3 is TGTGCCAGCAGTTTAATGAATGAGCAGTTCTTC. It codes for CASSLMNEQFF.